Each of the 14 T cell receptor beta chains below was sequenced from the same sample in a study of naive and memory T cell subsets. Study-level results: Possibly reflecting memory cells re-expressing CD45RA, a few larger clonotypes occurred in naive repertoires, especially CD8.

Both TRBC1 and TRBC2 were covered by a beta constant-region primer of two equimolar oligonucleotides. Ligated cDNA was amplified by four rounds of PCR with nested alpha and beta constant-region primers and SP2. TCRdb ran MiXCR on the UMI-ligation and nested PCR reads and lists one entry per CDR3 protein. This table has 150,000 or so distinct CDR3 sequences, 22% appearing once. The antigens of these receptors remain unknown. The sample taken for sequencing was naive CD4+ T cells from blood. These receptors came from a human donor in good health.

In its sample, this clonotype was seen a few times. The genes are TRBV28 and TRBJ1-4; 9 bases match TRBD1. The CDR3 runs to 14 residues. In germline, CDR1 is MDHEN, CDR2 SYDVKM. V shed 3 bases and J 8 bases; nucleotides not matched to a gene: 4. The CDR3 loop is CASSLGTGYEKLFF. The CDR3 DNA follows: TGTGCCAGCAGTTTGGGGACAGGGTACGAAAAACTGTTTTTT.

The chain is built from TRBV20-1 and TRBJ2-7, with TRBD2 matching 7 bases. J gave up 3 bases and V 2 bases, and 4 bases lay outside the gene matches. Germline lookup yields CDR1 DFQATT and CDR2 SNEGSKA (reference sequence). The CDR3 is 13 residues long. CDR3 sequence (DNA): TGCAGTGCTAGAAGGGACTACCGCTACGAGCAGTACTTC. Its translation: CSARRDYRYEQYF.

In this sample, this clonotype turned up a few times. This rearrangement joins TRBV6-1 to TRBJ2-3; D is tentatively TRBD1 or TRBD2 (5 bases each). The V end was cut by 9 bases, the J end by 0 bases, with 13 bases between. This CDR3 has 14 amino acids. Looked up from germline, CDR1 is MNHNS and CDR2 is SASEGT. The CDR3 DNA is TGTGCCAGTCTTGAGGGACCTAGCACAGATACGCAGTATTTT. This codes for CASLEGPSTDTQYF.

This clonotype was observed a handful of times. This chain uses TRBV7-8 with TRBJ2-1, with unresolved D. Germline CDR1 is SGHVS and CDR2 is FQNEAQ. This CDR3 comprises 16 residues. V gave up 1 base and J gave up 4 bases, with 14 bases separating them. CDR3 coding DNA: TGTGCCAGCAGCTTAGTATATAGGTCCCGATACAATGAGCAGTTCTTC. Amino acids: CASSLVYRSRYNEQFF.

V usage is TRBV10-3 and J usage is TRBJ1-2, with a weak D call TRBD1 (5 bases). The germline CDR1 and CDR2 sequences are ENHRY and SYGVKD. This CDR3 spans 13 amino acids. The V gene lost 2 bases and the J gene lost 4 bases, with 8 bases spanning the gap. CDR3 sequence: CAISERDLYGYTF. The CDR3, as DNA: TGTGCCATCAGTGAGAGGGACCTCTATGGCTACACCTTC.

CDR3: CASSLSYARNEQFF. As DNA, the CDR3 is TGCGCCAGCAGCTTGTCATACGCGAGGAATGAGCAGTTCTTC. The chain carries TRBV5-1 and TRBJ2-1, with unresolved D. The ends were cut back, 1 base at V and 7 bases at J, with 12 bases in the middle. This CDR3 region has 14 residues. The V gene's germline CDR1 is SGHRS and CDR2 YFSETQ.

In this sample, this clonotype turned up many times. J is TRBJ2-7 and V is TRBV27; no clear D. CDR1 is MNHEY, CDR2 SMNVEV, per germline (reference sequence). The CDR3 contains 11 residues. Trimming cost V 5 bases and J 5 bases, with 7 bases left between them. The CDR3 coding sequence is TGTGCCAGCAGTGCTTATAACGAGCAGTACTTC. Residues: CASSAYNEQYF.

The V call is TRBV6-5, the J call TRBJ2-7; TRBD1 matches at 8 bases. J gave up 3 bases and V 5 bases, and 12 bases lay outside the gene matches. The CDR3 totals 16 residues. The germline V gene encodes CDR1 MNHEY and CDR2 SVGAGI. The CDR3 coding sequence is TGTGCCAGCAGTCAACGCAGGGGGCCTTTCGTCTACGAGCAGTACTTC. It specifies CASSQRRGPFVYEQYF.

The chain recombines TRBV30 with TRBJ1-2; D remains ambiguous. This CDR3 comprises 13 residues. V shed 0 bases and J shed 3 bases, with 8 bases lying between them. Germline V gene sequence: CDR1 GTSNPN, CDR2 SVGIG (reference sequence). In nucleotides, the CDR3 is TGTGCCTGGAGTGTCCAAGGATACTATGGCTACACCTTC. Translation: CAWSVQGYYGYTF.

The chain has TRBV15 and TRBJ1-2; TRBD1 matches at 7 bases. The V gene's germline CDR1 is LNHNV and CDR2 YYDKDF (reference sequence). The CDR3 contains 16 residues. J gave up 0 bases and V 5 bases, and 9 bases lay outside the gene matches. Here the CDR3 reads CATSADRVGANYGYTF. CDR3 in DNA: TGTGCCACCAGCGCCGACAGGGTCGGAGCTAACTATGGCTACACCTTC.

The V gene is TRBV13, the J gene TRBJ2-3; possible D gene TRBD2, 5 bases. V dropped 4 bases and J dropped 1 base, with 18 bases sitting between them. CDR1 is PRHDT, CDR2 FYEKMQ, per germline (reference sequence). The CDR3 loop spans 17 amino acids. The CDR3 region is CASSSRGGAMGTDTQYF. CDR3 nucleotides: TGTGCCAGCAGCTCCCGAGGAGGAGCGATGGGCACAGATACGCAGTATTTT.

This clonotype was counted between two and nine times. V is TRBV7-9 and J is TRBJ1-2; D is ambiguous. Trimming removed 5 bases at V and 4 bases at J, with 11 bases between. CDR1 and CDR2 from the germline V gene are SEHNR and FQNEAQ (reference sequence). The CDR3 has 13 amino acids. This CDR3 reads CASSMDGVYGYTF. The CDR3 DNA reads TGTGCCAGCAGCATGGATGGTGTCTATGGCTACACCTTC.

In its sample, this clonotype was seen a few times. This chain uses TRBV14 with TRBJ2-1; 7 positions agree with TRBD2. This CDR3 contains 16 residues. Germline trimming cut 2 bases from V and 8 bases from J; bases unmatched to any gene: 12. Germline CDR1 reads SGHDN; CDR2 reads FVKESK. The CDR3 loop reads CASSQQPGLPGDEQFF. The CDR3 nucleotides are TGTGCCAGCAGCCAACAACCGGGACTACCTGGGGATGAGCAGTTCTTC.

This rearrangement joins TRBV5-1 to TRBJ2-1, with 12 bases identical to TRBD2. The CDR3 runs to 15 residues. The germline V gene encodes CDR1 SGHRS and CDR2 YFSETQ. V shed 4 bases and J 6 bases; nucleotides not matched to a gene: 5. This CDR3 reads CASSPTSGSGNEQFF. In DNA, the CDR3 is TGCGCCAGCAGCCCGACTAGCGGGAGTGGCAATGAGCAGTTCTTC.